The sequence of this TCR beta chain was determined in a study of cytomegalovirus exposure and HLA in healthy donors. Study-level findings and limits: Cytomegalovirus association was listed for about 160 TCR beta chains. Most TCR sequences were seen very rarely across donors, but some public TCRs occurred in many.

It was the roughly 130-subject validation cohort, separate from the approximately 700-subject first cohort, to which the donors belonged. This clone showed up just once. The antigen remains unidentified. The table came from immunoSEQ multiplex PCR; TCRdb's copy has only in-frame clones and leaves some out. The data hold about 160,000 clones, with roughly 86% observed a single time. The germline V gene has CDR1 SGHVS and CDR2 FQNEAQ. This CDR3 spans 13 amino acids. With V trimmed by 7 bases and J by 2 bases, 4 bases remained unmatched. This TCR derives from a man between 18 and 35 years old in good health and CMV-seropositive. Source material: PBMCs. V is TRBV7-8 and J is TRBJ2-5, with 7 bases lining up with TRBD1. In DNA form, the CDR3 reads TGTGCCAGCACGGGACAGCTACAAGAGACCCAGTACTTC. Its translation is CASTGQLQETQYF.